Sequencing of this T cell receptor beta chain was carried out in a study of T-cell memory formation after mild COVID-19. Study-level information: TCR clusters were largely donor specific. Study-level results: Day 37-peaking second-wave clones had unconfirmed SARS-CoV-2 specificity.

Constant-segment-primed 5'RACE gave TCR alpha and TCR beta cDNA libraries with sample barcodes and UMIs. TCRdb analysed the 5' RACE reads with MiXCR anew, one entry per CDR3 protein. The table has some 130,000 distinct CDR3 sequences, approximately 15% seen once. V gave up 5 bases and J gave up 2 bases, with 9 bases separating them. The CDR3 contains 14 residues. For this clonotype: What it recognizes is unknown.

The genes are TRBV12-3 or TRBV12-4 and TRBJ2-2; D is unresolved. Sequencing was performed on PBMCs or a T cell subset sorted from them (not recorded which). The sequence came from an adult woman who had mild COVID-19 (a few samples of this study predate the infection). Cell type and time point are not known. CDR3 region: CASSPTPNTGELFF. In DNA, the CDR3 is TGTGCCAGCAGTCCAACTCCTAACACCGGGGAGCTGTTTTTT.